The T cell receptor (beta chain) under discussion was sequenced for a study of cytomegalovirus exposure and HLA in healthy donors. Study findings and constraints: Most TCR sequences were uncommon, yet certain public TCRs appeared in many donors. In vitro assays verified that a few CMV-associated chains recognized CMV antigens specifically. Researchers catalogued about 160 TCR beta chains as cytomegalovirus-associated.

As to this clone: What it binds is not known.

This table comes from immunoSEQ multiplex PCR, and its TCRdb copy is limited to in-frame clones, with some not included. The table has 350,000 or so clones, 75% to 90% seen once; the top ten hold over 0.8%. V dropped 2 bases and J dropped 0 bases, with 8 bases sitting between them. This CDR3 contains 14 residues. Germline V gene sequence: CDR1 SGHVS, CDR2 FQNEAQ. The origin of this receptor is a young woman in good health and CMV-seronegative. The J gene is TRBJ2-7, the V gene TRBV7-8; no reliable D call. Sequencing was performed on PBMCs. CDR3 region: CASSLQVSSYEQYF. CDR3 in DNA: TGTGCCAGCAGCTTACAGGTCAGCTCCTACGAGCAGTACTTC.